This T cell receptor beta chain was identified during a study of OX40 agonist ivuxolimab in advanced cancers. Study at large: Intravenous ivuxolimab was administered to patients every 2 weeks at 0.01 to 10 mg/kg. Previous treatment with anti-PD-1, anti-PD-L1 or anti-CTLA-4 therapy was allowed; more than 35% had received some. The study's findings and limits: Doses of 0.1 to 3.0 mg/kg were accompanied by clonal expansion of CD4+ and CD8+ blood T cells by week 6. Expanded peripheral T cells had an undetermined antigen specificity.

Libraries were prepared by immunoSEQ multiplex PCR; TCRdb keeps only in-frame clonotypes and omits some of them. The sample includes 100,000 or so clones, roughly 87% of them seen just once. As for this clone: The antigen is undetermined.

The clonotype was recovered from an adult with an advanced solid tumor such as melanoma, head and neck, liver or kidney cancer. Source: CD4+ or CD8+ T cells sorted from blood, taken in a trial of the OX40 agonist ivuxolimab.

The CDR3 spells CASSLGGMGGNQPQHF. CDR3 coding DNA: TGTGCCAGCAGCTTGGGCGGGATGGGAGGCAATCAGCCCCAGCATTTT. V and J are TRBV5-4 and TRBJ1-5; no definite D call. Trimming cost V 0 bases and J 2 bases, with 12 bases left between them. This CDR3 is built from 16 residues. CDR1 and CDR2 (germline): SGHNT, YYREEE (reference sequence).